Listed here are 26 T cell receptor beta chains from one sample, sequenced in a study of long-term antiretroviral therapy in people with HIV. Survey-level immunoSEQ v3.0 assays were run. The protocol was immunoSEQ multiplex PCR, while the TCRdb copy is restricted to in-frame clones and leaves out a portion. This sample has some 40,000 clones; 80% to 85% occur once, and the top ten carry 6.2%. Material: unsorted PBMCs, obtained 1 year after starting antiretroviral therapy. Receptors originate from a young man with HIV.

The V call is TRBV10-2, the J call TRBJ2-1, with TRBD2 matching 11 bases. The CDR3 has 16 amino acids. Germline CDR1 is WSHSY and CDR2 is SAAADI. V lost 3 bases and J lost 6; bases outside the gene matches: 7. DNA for the CDR3: TGCGCCAGCAGTGATGTGCTAGCGGGAGGTGGCAATGAGCAGTTCTTC. Residues: CASSDVLAGGGNEQFF.

In its sample, this clone was seen a few times. The CDR3 sequence: CASSQDNGRNEKLFF. The DNA of the CDR3 is TGCGCCAGCAGCCAAGATAACGGTAGAAATGAAAAACTGTTTTTT. The rearrangement links TRBV4-1 to TRBJ1-4; D is unresolved. Germline CDR1 is MGHRA and CDR2 is YSYEKL. CDR3 size: 15 residues. Trimming cost V 0 bases and J 5 bases, with 10 bases left between them.

V gene TRBV12-5 combines with J gene TRBJ1-4, with no clear D. The CDR3 spans 16 residues. CDR1 and CDR2 (germline): LGHNT, FRNRAP. V lost 0 bases and J 6 bases, leaving 14 bases between the germline ends. CDR3 nucleotides: TGTGCTAGTGGTTTGGTAGGGTGGCGGACGGATGAAAAACTGTTTTTT. Its protein product is CASGLVGWRTDEKLFF.

The V call is TRBV15, the J call TRBJ1-5; no definite D call. There are 14 residues in the CDR3. The ends were cut back, 5 bases at V and 3 bases at J, with 11 bases in the middle. Per the germline V gene, CDR1 is LNHNV and CDR2 is YYDKDF (reference sequence). The CDR3 DNA is TGTGCCACCAGCGAATACGGGTCCAATCAGCCCCAGCATTTT. Translation gives CATSEYGSNQPQHF.

The chain recombines TRBV7-2 with TRBJ2-1, with TRBD2 as a possible D gene (6 bases). The length of the CDR3 is 14 residues. Germline V gene sequence: CDR1 SGHTA, CDR2 FQGNSA. V was trimmed by 5 bases and J by 1 base, leaving 9 bases between them. CDR3 sequence: CASSNGGSYNEQFF. The CDR3 DNA sequence: TGTGCCAGCAGCAATGGGGGGTCCTACAATGAGCAGTTCTTC.

CDR3 coding DNA: TGTGCCAGCAGTGAACGAGTGGGACAGGGGGCCCAGAACTATGGCTACACCTTC. Its translation: CASSERVGQGAQNYGYTF. The chain links TRBV6-1 to TRBJ1-2; 12 bases line up with TRBD1. The V gene end was trimmed by 2 bases and the J gene end by 2 bases; junction bases not matched to a gene: 9. CDR3 length equals 18 residues. Germline V gives CDR1 MNHNS, CDR2 SASEGT.

This chain joins TRBV4-1 and TRBJ2-7; 7 positions match TRBD2. The germline V gene has CDR1 MGHRA and CDR2 YSYEKL. The ends lost 1 base at V and 0 bases at J; junction bases unmatched: 0. The CDR3 totals 14 residues. CDR3 DNA sequence: TGCGCCAGCAGCCAAGGCGGGAGCTCCTACGAGCAGTACTTC. Encoded protein: CASSQGGSSYEQYF.

The chain employs TRBV18 and TRBJ1-5, with a possible D match to TRBD1 (6 bases). V shed 3 bases and J shed 0 bases, with 9 bases lying between them. Germline V CDR1 and CDR2: KGHSH, LQKENI. This CDR3 has 15 amino acids. CDR3 coding DNA: TGTGCCAGCTCACCTTGGACAGTTAGCAATCAGCCCCAGCATTTT. It codes for CASSPWTVSNQPQHF.

As for this clone: The same CDR3 also results from other DNA sequences found in this sample. The gene calls are TRBV19 and TRBJ2-7; no clear D gene. CDR1 and CDR2 from the germline V gene are LNHDA and SQIVND (reference sequence). The CDR3 runs 11 residues. V was pared by 3 bases and J by 7 bases, with 7 bases between. Written as DNA, the CDR3 is TGTGCCAGTAGTATCGGTAGGGAGCAGTACTTC. Its translation is CASSIGREQYF.

V and J are TRBV7-9 and TRBJ2-1; perhaps TRBD1 as D (5 bases). Per germline, CDR1 SEHNR and CDR2 FQNEAQ (reference sequence). Trimming removed 3 bases from V and 5 bases from J, with 11 bases in between. The CDR3 sequence is 14 residues long. The CDR3 DNA sequence: TGTGCCAGCAGCTTCAGGGCGGCTGACAATGAGCAGTTCTTC. This encodes CASSFRAADNEQFF.

CDR3 nucleotide sequence: TGTGCCAGCAGCTTGAGTGGAGGGCTTCGCGACGAGCAGTACTTC. Amino acids: CASSLSGGLRDEQYF. The V gene is TRBV5-5, the J gene TRBJ2-7; tentatively, D is TRBD2 (6 bases). V was trimmed by 1 base and J by 5 bases, leaving 16 bases between them. The CDR3 has 15 amino acids. CDR1 is SGHKS and CDR2 is YYEKEE in the germline V gene (reference sequence).

This sequence joins TRBV5-1 and TRBJ2-7; TRBD2 is a possible D gene (7 bases). The length of the CDR3 is 15 residues. V lost 3 bases and J 2 bases, leaving 15 bases between the germline ends. Germline CDR1 is SGHRS and CDR2 is YFSETQ. CDR3 loop: CASSSWGGAAYEQYF. CDR3 sequence (DNA): TGCGCCAGCAGCTCCTGGGGGGGGGCCGCCTACGAGCAGTACTTC.

This chain connects TRBV12-5 to TRBJ2-1; the D gene is possibly TRBD1 (6 bases). The V and J ends lost 3 bases and 1 base respectively, with 19 bases between them. Looked up from germline, CDR1 is LGHNT and CDR2 is FRNRAP. This CDR3 has 18 amino acids. The CDR3 reads CASGFRDKLLPSYNEQFF. For the CDR3, the DNA is TGTGCTAGTGGTTTCCGGGACAAACTCCTTCCTTCCTACAATGAGCAGTTCTTC. The complete variable domain, with remaining parts taken from reference TRBV12-5 and TRBJ2-1, reads DARVTQTPRHKVTEMGQEVTMRCQPILGHNTVFWYRQTMMQGLELLAYFRNRAPLDDSGMPKDRFSAEMPDATLATLKIQPSEPRDSAVYFCASGFRDKLLPSYNEQFFGPGTRLTVL.

CDR3 nucleotides: TGTGCCAGCAGCTTAGTTGTGGAGTACAATGAGCAGTTCTTC. Its protein is CASSLVVEYNEQFF. The rearrangement joins TRBV7-6 to TRBJ2-1, with D hard to call. V lost 1 base and J lost 4, with 8 bases in between. The CDR3 covers 14 residues. CDR1 is SGHVS, CDR2 FNYEAQ, per germline. The full variable domain, rest sourced from reference TRBV7-6 and TRBJ2-1, is GAGVSQSPRYKVTKRGQDVALRCDPISGHVSLYWYRQALGQGPEFLTYFNYEAQQDKSGLPNDRFSAERPEGSISTLTIQRTEQRDSAMYRCASSLVVEYNEQFFGPGTRLTVL.

This sequence joins TRBV18 and TRBJ1-1; D call uncertain. Germline loops: CDR1 KGHSH, CDR2 LQKENI. The V end lost 3 bases, the J end lost 0 bases, and 8 bases lay between the germline ends. The CDR3 is 14 amino acids. The CDR3 coding sequence is TGTGCCAGCTCACCGGTCCGGTTGAACACTGAAGCTTTCTTT. Translating gives CASSPVRLNTEAFF.

This rearrangement joins TRBV6-1 to TRBJ2-7; D possibly uses TRBD1 or TRBD2 (5 bases each). The CDR3 is 14 amino acids. V dropped 7 bases and J dropped 4 bases, with 17 bases sitting between them. Germline CDR1 is MNHNS and CDR2 is SASEGT. The CDR3 protein is CASIETGGLYEQYF. The CDR3 DNA is TGTGCCAGCATCGAAACAGGCGGGTTATACGAGCAGTACTTC.

The V gene is TRBV15, the J gene TRBJ2-3; possibly TRBD2 for D (5 bases). The CDR3 is 12 residues long. The V end was cut by 1 base, the J end by 7 bases, with 6 bases between. CDR1 is LNHNV, CDR2 YYDKDF, per germline (reference sequence). CDR3 residues: CATSRGGNTQYF. The CDR3 DNA follows: TGTGCCACCAGCAGAGGAGGGAATACGCAGTATTTT.

The chain carries TRBV9 and TRBJ2-3; 8 nucleotides align to TRBD1. With V trimmed by 3 bases and J by 1 base, 4 bases remained unmatched. Germline loops: CDR1 SGDLS, CDR2 YYNGEE. The CDR3 consists of 15 residues. CDR3 sequence (DNA): TGTGCCAGCAGCGGATCAGGGGGCGGCACAGATACGCAGTATTTT. As protein: CASSGSGGGTDTQYF.

The chain is built from TRBV6-5 and TRBJ1-4; D gene uncertain. Trimming shortened V by 2 bases and J by 8 bases, and 12 bases separated the two germline ends. CDR3 length: 14 residues. Per germline, CDR1 MNHEY and CDR2 SVGAGI. The CDR3 here is CASSYNGVGEKLFF. As DNA, the CDR3 is TGTGCCAGCAGTTACAATGGGGTAGGAGAAAAACTGTTTTTT.

The J gene is TRBJ2-7, the V gene TRBV10-3; no firm D call. Per germline, CDR1 ENHRY and CDR2 SYGVKD. The V gene lost 3 bases and the J gene lost 7 bases, with 7 bases spanning the gap. CDR3 length: 11 residues. CDR3: CAISDLEEQYF. CDR3 nucleotide sequence: TGTGCCATCAGTGATTTAGAGGAGCAGTACTTC.

This clone was observed a handful of times. V gene TRBV9 combines with J gene TRBJ2-7; TRBD2 might be the D (6 bases). This CDR3 region has 14 residues. V lost 0 bases and J lost 5, with 12 bases in between. Germline values: CDR1 SGDLS, CDR2 YYNGEE. This chain's CDR3 is CASSVEAWGDEQYF. CDR3 sequence (DNA): TGTGCCAGCAGCGTAGAGGCATGGGGGGACGAGCAGTACTTC. Together with reference TRBV9 and TRBJ2-7, the CDR3 gives the full variable domain: DSGVTQTPKHLITATGQRVTLRCSPRSGDLSVYWYQQSLDQGLQFLIQYYNGEERAKGNILERFSAQQFPDLHSELNLSSLELGDSALYFCASSVEAWGDEQYFGPGTRLTVT.

This rearrangement joins TRBV9 to TRBJ2-5; 13 bases agree with TRBD2. The CDR3 runs to 15 residues. V shed 4 bases and J 2 bases; nucleotides not matched to a gene: 2. Germline V lookup: CDR1 SGDLS, CDR2 YYNGEE. CDR3 residues: CASSWGLAGQETQYF. CDR3 DNA sequence: TGTGCCAGCAGCTGGGGACTAGCGGGACAAGAGACCCAGTACTTC.

This sequence joins TRBV9 and TRBJ1-1; 7 positions agree with TRBD1. Germline CDR1 is SGDLS and CDR2 is YYNGEE. The trim removed 6 bases at V and 1 base at J, leaving 6 bases unmatched. CDR3 length equals 14 residues. The CDR3 nucleotides read TGTGCCAGCAATACAGGGGACGAGAACACTGAAGCTTTCTTT. It encodes CASNTGDENTEAFF.

V usage is TRBV10-3 and J usage is TRBJ1-2; unclear D gene. Germline loops: CDR1 ENHRY, CDR2 SYGVKD. The CDR3 is 14 amino acids. V dropped 0 bases and J dropped 4 bases, with 9 bases sitting between them. CDR3 amino acids: CAISESRGPYGYTF. The CDR3 DNA sequence: TGTGCCATCAGTGAGTCGAGAGGGCCCTATGGCTACACCTTC.

This clone appeared once. The rearrangement links TRBV19 to TRBJ1-1; D remains unclear. CDR3 size: 12 residues. Germline lookup yields CDR1 LNHDA and CDR2 SQIVND (reference sequence). The ends were cut back, 5 bases at V and 1 base at J, with 5 bases in the middle. The CDR3 sequence is CASSLGNTEAFF. CDR3 sequence (DNA): TGTGCCAGTAGTTTGGGGAACACTGAAGCTTTCTTT.

The chain recombines TRBV19 with TRBJ1-5; TRBD1 might be the D (6 bases). The germline V gene has CDR1 LNHDA and CDR2 SQIVND (reference sequence). Trimming shortened V by 7 bases and J by 1 base, and 14 bases separated the two germline ends. The CDR3 is 15 residues long. For the CDR3, the DNA is TGTGCCAGTAACCTCTACAGGGAAAGCAATCAGCCCCAGCATTTT. Translated: CASNLYRESNQPQHF.